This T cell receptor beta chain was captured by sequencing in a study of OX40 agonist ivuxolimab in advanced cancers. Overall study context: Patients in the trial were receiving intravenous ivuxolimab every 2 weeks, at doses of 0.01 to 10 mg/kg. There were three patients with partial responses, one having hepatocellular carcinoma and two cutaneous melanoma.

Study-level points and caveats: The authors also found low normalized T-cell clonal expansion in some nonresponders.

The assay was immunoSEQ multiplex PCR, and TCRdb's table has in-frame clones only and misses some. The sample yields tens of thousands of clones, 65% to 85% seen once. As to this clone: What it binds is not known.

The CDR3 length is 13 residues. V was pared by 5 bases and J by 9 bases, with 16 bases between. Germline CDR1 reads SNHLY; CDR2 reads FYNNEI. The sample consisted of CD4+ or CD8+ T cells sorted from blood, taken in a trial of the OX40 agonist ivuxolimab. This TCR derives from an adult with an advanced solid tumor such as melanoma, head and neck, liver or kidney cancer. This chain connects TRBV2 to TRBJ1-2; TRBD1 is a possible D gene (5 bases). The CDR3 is CASSSGPIRSYTF. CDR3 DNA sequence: TGTGCCAGCAGTTCGGGGCCAATAAGAAGCTACACCTTC.